This TCR beta chain derives from a study of blood T cell repertoires in COVID-19 (dated by TCRdb to the early 2020s). As for the study more broadly: Collaborator samples came from the United States, Italy and Spain and covered acute and convalescent phases of COVID-19. The prospective study material was composed of cDNA or gDNA derived from T cells, B-cell-depleted T cells, or PBMCs. Subjects who had been exposed to COVID-19, were actively infected with it, or had recovered from it provided the deeply sampled blood TCRbeta repertoires that made up the dataset. The repertoires were made available in a free public database intended to serve as a resource for research on the immune response to SARS-CoV-2. Samples were obtained from the ongoing ImmuneRACE study (first 160 participants) and from 1,254 subjects provided by 6 global collaborators. A de-identified subject ID, COVID-19 status, age in years and sex were almost always included in the sample metadata. Where available, HLA class I and class II types were taken from metadata supplied by the sample provider and were not determined by assay-based typing.

Between the V and J ends, shortened by 2 bases and 3 bases respectively, the junction contains 6 bases. The CDR3 contains 13 residues, cysteine and phenylalanine counted. The read is trimmed to its CDR3 DNA, 39 bases read in frame from base 1. The germline V gene specifies MNHEY as CDR1 and SVGEGT as CDR2. TCRbeta CDR3 regions were amplified from genomic DNA by means of the immunoSEQ Assay, a bias-controlled multiplex PCR. Processing in the source paper ran as follows. Nucleated cell counts per sample were estimated from amplification of reference gene primers within the assay. To quantify the absolute abundance of each unique TCRbeta CDR3 rearrangement, sequence reads were collapsed and filtered. Productive Simpson clonality was computed per sample as the square root of Simpson's diversity index over productive rearrangements. As stored in TCRdb, this immuneACCESS dataset retains in-frame rearrangements with V and J assigned. A fraction of the clones does not appear; measured against another copy, unresolved V genes explain less than half of the discrepancy, and the remainder lacks a known reason. V, J and clone size were drawn from that table, and D and trimming were deduced from the DNA. Recorded for this sample are about 50,000 clones; roughly nine tenths of them occurred a single time. Over 15% of the sample comes from the top ten.

Of note for this clone: The specificity of this receptor is unknown. One base away there is no much larger clone; base qualities are not given.

General study outcomes and caveats: The amount of clinical and demographic metadata varied by source and participant and was provided uncurated.

The collaborating institutions used their own protocols to collect whole blood in K2EDTA tubes. Collaborator samples were shipped for TCRbeta analysis as frozen whole blood, isolated PBMCs, or DNA extracted from either sample type. This TCR derives from a human donor in a cohort sampled during active COVID-19. The chain couples TRBV6-2 or TRBV6-3 to TRBJ2-3; the D gene is unclear. Input material: peripheral blood. The DNA is as follows: TGTGCCAGCAGTTACGTCGGTACAGATACGCAGTATTTT. Its translation reads: CASSYVGTDTQYF.